These T cell receptor beta chains were read from a single sample in a study of T cell repertoires in cytomegalovirus infection. Each CDR3 protein gets one entry after TCRdb re-called the reads with MiXCR. The repertoire holds some 800,000 distinct CDR3 sequences, with almost 30% as singletons. Which antigens these TCRs recognize remains unknown. The sample here was cultured CD8+ T cells from PBMCs, taken from culture after CMV antigen stimulation. The receptors originated from a human donor in good health (CMV status not recorded). Some clones in this sample may be carry-over from other donors' samples. Both conserved end residues are part of each CDR3. Fields, in order: J gene, D gene, clone size, V gene, CDR3 DNA, CDR3 protein. D genes are given only for firm matches. Some rows have no size entry. The others give once, few or many, or a class for an expanded clone.

TRBJ2-1,TRBD2,.,TRBV6-5,TGTGCCAGCAGCCCCTCGGGAGGGGAAGAGCCCAATGAGCAGTTCTTC,CASSPSGGEEPNEQFF
TRBJ1-2,TRBD1,.,TRBV5-4,TGTGCCAGCAGCCCACAGGGGGCGCGGTATGGCTACACCTTC,CASSPQGARYGYTF
TRBJ1-5,.,many,TRBV19,TGTGCCAGTAGAACCCAGCGGGATCAGCCCCAGCATTTT,CASRTQRDQPQHF
TRBJ2-7,TRBD1,few,TRBV25-1,TGTGCCAGCAGTGTCTGGTCAGGGGGCGAGAGGGGTACCTACGAGCAGTACTTC,CASSVWSGGERGTYEQYF
TRBJ2-3,TRBD2,.,TRBV12-3/TRBV12-4,TGTGCCAGCAGTTTAAATAGCGGGGGGGTAGATACAGATACGCAGTATTTT,CASSLNSGGVDTDTQYF
TRBJ1-2,TRBD1,few,TRBV10-3,TGTGCCATCAAAGACAGGGGTCAATACTATGGCTACACCTTC,CAIKDRGQYYGYTF
TRBJ2-2,.,many,TRBV6-5,TGTGCCAGCAGTTACTTGAACACCGGGGAGCTGTTTTTT,CASSYLNTGELFF
TRBJ1-2,.,.,TRBV19,TGTGGAAGTGGTGGCTACACCTTC,CGSGGYTF
TRBJ1-5,.,.,TRBV4-3,TGCGCCAGCAGCCAAGGAAGGGGCGAGACTCAGCCCCAGCATTTT,CASSQGRGETQPQHF
TRBJ1-1,.,.,TRBV20-1,TGCAGTGCTAGGGGTGGTAGGAACACTGAAGCTTTCTTT,CSARGGRNTEAFF
TRBJ2-2,TRBD2,many,TRBV6-1,TGTGCCAGCAGACCATCGGGGGGAGACACCGGGGAGCTGTTTTTT,CASRPSGGDTGELFF
TRBJ1-1,.,.,TRBV10-3,TGTGCCACCCGTGGGGGCAACGGTGAAGCTTTCTTT,CATRGGNGEAFF
TRBJ2-1,TRBD1,few,TRBV6-1,TGTGCCAGCAGGGGGGACAGGGTTACCTCGAATGAGCAGTTCTTC,CASRGDRVTSNEQFF
TRBJ2-3,.,.,TRBV14,TGTGCCAGCAGCTCCAAGTGGGAGGAGACAGACCGCCTCACAGATACGCAGTATTTT,CASSSKWEETDRLTDTQYF
TRBJ2-2,.,.,TRBV14,TGTGCCAGCAGCCAAGGGGGACGGGGAGTCACCGGGGAGCTGTTTTTT,CASSQGGRGVTGELFF
TRBJ2-7,.,.,TRBV12-3/TRBV12-4,TGTGCCAGCAGTTTACCTGGCAGGGGAGTCTACGAGCAGTACTTC,CASSLPGRGVYEQYF
TRBJ2-3,.,.,TRBV7-9,TGTGCCAGCAGTGGCCGGGTCACTAGCACAGATACGCAGTATTTT,CASSGRVTSTDTQYF
TRBJ1-1,.,few,TRBV6-2/TRBV6-3,TGTGCCAGCAGTTTGCCTTACACTGAAGCTTTCTTT,CASSLPYTEAFF
TRBJ2-3,.,.,TRBV29-1,TGCAGCGTTGGCTCAGGGTCGAGCACAGATACGCAGTATTTT,CSVGSGSSTDTQYF
TRBJ2-1,.,few,TRBV7-9,TGTGCCAGCAGCCCGCCGGGCGGGGTCAATGAGCAGTTCTTC,CASSPPGGVNEQFF
TRBJ1-4,.,.,TRBV11-3,TGTGCCAGCAGCTTAAGGGGGAAGATAGTTAATGAAAAACTGTTTTTT,CASSLRGKIVNEKLFF
TRBJ2-2,.,.,TRBV10-3,TGTGCCATCAGTGGAGAGGCCGGGGAGCTGTTTTTT,CAISGEAGELFF
TRBJ2-2,.,.,TRBV6-6,TGTGCCAGCAGTTACACGAAAGGCGACACCGGGGAGCTGTTTTTT,CASSYTKGDTGELFF
TRBJ1-3,.,.,TRBV20-1,TGCAGTGCGCGGGACACCGTAAACACCATATATTTT,CSARDTVNTIYF
TRBJ1-4,TRBD1,few,TRBV18,TGTGCCAGCTCACCGATTACAGGGGGCTCGGGAGAAAAACTGTTTTTT,CASSPITGGSGEKLFF
TRBJ2-7,TRBD2,.,TRBV9,TGTGCCAGCAGCCTGGGGGGACTAGCGGTATCCTACGAGCAGTACTTC,CASSLGGLAVSYEQYF
TRBJ2-7,TRBD2,.,TRBV20-1,TGCAGTGCTAGATGGGACTATTTAAGGAGCTCCTACGAGCAGTACTTC,CSARWDYLRSSYEQYF
TRBJ2-1,.,many,TRBV6-5,TGTGCCAGCACTCCCACACCAGTTGGGCACTTCGGCGCCTACAATGAGCAGTTCTTC,CASTPTPVGHFGAYNEQFF
TRBJ2-2,.,few,TRBV28,TGTGCCAGCAGCCTCCCTGGCCCGGGTGGTACCGGGGAGCTGTTTTTT,CASSLPGPGGTGELFF
TRBJ1-1,.,.,TRBV20-1,TGCAGCCTCCCGGGACGGGGCACTGAAGCTTTCTTT,CSLPGRGTEAFF
TRBJ2-1,.,many,TRBV7-2,TGTGCCAGCGGACGGACATCGCTGTACAATGAGCAGTTCTTC,CASGRTSLYNEQFF
TRBJ1-4,.,.,TRBV12-3/TRBV12-4,TGTGCCAGCAGTCAGGCACAGCGAACTAATGAAAAACTGTTTTTT,CASSQAQRTNEKLFF
TRBJ1-1,.,few,TRBV2,TGTGCCAGCAGCTTCAGGACCGCTGAAGCTTTCTTT,CASSFRTAEAFF
TRBJ2-2,TRBD1,.,TRBV24-1,TGTGCCACCAGTGGATGGTCGTGGGACAGGGCTAGATCCGGGGAGCTGTTTTTT,CATSGWSWDRARSGELFF
TRBJ2-5,.,.,TRBV28,TGTGCCAGCAGTCCACGGGCAGGGGGACACCGGGGGCTTCAAGAGACCCAGTACTTC,CASSPRAGGHRGLQETQYF
TRBJ1-2,.,.,TRBV6-5,TGTGCCAGCAGTTACGGACAGATAGCTAACTATGGCTACACCTTC,CASSYGQIANYGYTF
TRBJ1-1,TRBD1,.,TRBV7-1,TGTGCCAGCTTGGAGACAGGGGGCGCGTGGACTGAAGCTTTCTTT,CASLETGGAWTEAFF
TRBJ1-2,.,.,TRBV11-2,TGTGCCAGCAGCTTATCAGGCCGCGTTAACTATGGCTACACCTTC,CASSLSGRVNYGYTF
TRBJ1-5,TRBD1,many,TRBV7-2,TGTGCCAGCAGCTCGGGACAGGTTCGGCAGCCCCAGCATTTT,CASSSGQVRQPQHF
TRBJ2-7,.,many,TRBV7-6,TGTGCCAGCAGCTCCTCCAGGGATCTCCACGAGCAGTACTTC,CASSSSRDLHEQYF
TRBJ2-1,TRBD2,once,TRBV3-1,TGTGCCAGCAGCTTCAACTTGCGGGGGGGCCTCTACAATGAGCAGTTCTTC,CASSFNLRGGLYNEQFF
TRBJ2-7,.,few,TRBV20-1,TGCAGTGCTAGAGATCGGCGAGCGTGGAGCTACGAGCAGTACTTC,CSARDRRAWSYEQYF